This T cell receptor beta chain derives from a study of T cells in Graves' hyperthyroidism and ophthalmopathy (dated by TCRdb to between 2017 and 2020). Background on the whole study: Peripheral blood samples were taken at initial diagnosis, before any treatment was given. To identify TCR V-J signatures that set the groups apart, the researchers used a discovery cohort of 100 patients, made up of 40 to 45 with Graves' ophthalmopathy and 57 with stable Graves' hyperthyroidism. Whether ophthalmopathy could be predicted prospectively was tested in an independent validation cohort made up of 18 to 20 hyperthyroidism patients plus 17 patients who later progressed to ophthalmopathy. The approximately 100 discovery patients were randomly split 7:3 into training and test sets. Thyroid tissue and blood T-cell repertoires from over 5 Graves' hyperthyroidism patients were also compared in the study. After sampling, hyperthyroidism patients received methimazole starting at 30 mg daily, and ophthalmopathy patients received high-dose intravenous methylprednisolone. TCR Vbeta CDR3 sequencing of some 140 peripheral blood samples (approximately 44 ophthalmopathy, 75 hyperthyroidism and approximately 17 progressor patients) is reported in the paper. Overall results and qualifications from the work: In validation, progression to ophthalmopathy was predicted by the model with about 70% sensitivity and roughly 76% specificity, a median of approximately 6.5 months before onset. Ophthalmopathy was separated from stable hyperthyroidism by a 13 V-J signature model, with 85% to 90% sensitivity and around 81% specificity obtained in cross-validation and 80%/75% obtained in testing. Most expanded thyroid clonotypes (frequency above 0.001) were also found in blood, which suggests that blood repertoires may mirror thyroid immune responses. No statistical method was used to fix the sample size in advance, and group allocation was not hidden from the investigators.

The sample holds a few counts of this clonotype. Its antigen is unknown. No much larger clonotype is one base removed from it; base qualities were not supplied. Ophthalmopathy patients had moderately to severely active disease, with a Clinical Activity Score of 3 or more, a NOSPECS grade of 4 or more, and a disease duration of less than 3 months. Patients with uncontrolled infections, other autoimmune diseases, pregnancy or lactation were excluded. Diagnoses were based on clinical symptoms, serum thyroxine and TRAb, thyroid ultrasound and orbital computed tomography. PBMCs were isolated from 10 ml of fresh peripheral blood by Ficoll-Paque density gradient centrifugation. Total RNA was extracted using Trizol reagent, and RNA quality was assessed on an Agilent 2100 Bioanalyzer. The junction carries 12 bases between V and J, which are trimmed by 0 bases and 9 bases respectively. Per the germline V gene, MNHEY is the CDR1 and SVGAGI is the CDR2. Including cysteine and phenylalanine, the CDR3 has 14 amino acids. The sequence is cut down to CDR3 DNA, 42 bases in frame from base 1.

TCR beta CDR3 regions were amplified from RNA transcripts. A first-round RT-PCR of the TCR CDR3 used the HTBI primer set with the Qiagen OneStep RT-PCR kit. Libraries were constructed in a second round of multiplex PCR, after which size selection and purification were performed. The libraries were sequenced on an Illumina HiSeq2000 using paired-end 100 bp reads. The original pipeline was this. SOAPnuke was used to process the raw data, throwing out any read that contained adapters or uncalled bases, had a mean Phred below 15, or lacked an exact constant-primer or identifier match. High-quality paired reads were merged using COPE v1.2.5, and each unique nucleotide sequence was defined as a clonotype. MiTCR v1.1 was used to align the clonotypes against IMGT TRBV, TRBD and TRBJ reference segments. The analysis included only V-J combinations with a frequency above 0.0001, which together covered 99% to 99.2% of the repertoires. A TCS score was defined as the ratio between F50 (clonal expansion) and ExV (chaos), using BLOSUM62-based TCRdist between CDR3 peptides within each V-J. Welch's t-statistics and random forest reduced around 520 V-J features to about 12, which were used in a naive Bayes classifier (R e1071). TCRdb handled the public reads itself, with Q25 trimming in fastp and clone calling in MiXCR, and kept productive beta chains. CDR3 protein sequences are deduplicated, and each keeps its most common genes and DNA. The authors' filters were not applied to this entry. The sample yields roughly 640,000 distinct CDR3 sequences; around 15% were counted once. Around 3.5% of the sample rests with the top ten.

The material sequenced was blood. The chain uses TRBV6-5 and TRBJ2-4, with a weak D call of TRBD2 (5 bases match). The sequence was obtained from a woman aged 40 to 49 with Graves' ophthalmopathy. The nucleotide sequence is given as TGTGCCAGCAGTTACTCGGGGAGAGGAGGCATTCAGTACTTC. It translates as CASSYSGRGGIQYF.